This T cell receptor beta chain was observed in a study of blood T cell repertoires in COVID-19. Study information: The origin of the acute and convalescent COVID-19 samples was the United States, Italy and Spain. The cDNA or gDNA used as material had been derived from T cells, B-cell-depleted T cells, or PBMCs.

Clones were read by immunoSEQ multiplex PCR, and TCRdb kept only the in-frame ones, dropping some. This table has some 300,000 clones, 90% appearing once. The V gene's germline CDR1 is LGHDT and CDR2 YNNKEL (reference sequence). The length of the CDR3 is 15 residues. V lost 4 bases and J lost 3, with 13 bases in between. The chain combines TRBV3-1 (or the pseudogene TRBV3-2) with TRBJ2-1, with D perhaps TRBD1 (5 bases). The material sequenced was peripheral blood. This clonotype was obtained from a woman aged 40 to 49 with COVID-19, enrolled during active disease. CDR3 region: CASSPMGQGYNEQFF. The DNA of the CDR3 is TGTGCCAGCAGCCCCATGGGGCAGGGCTACAATGAGCAGTTCTTC.